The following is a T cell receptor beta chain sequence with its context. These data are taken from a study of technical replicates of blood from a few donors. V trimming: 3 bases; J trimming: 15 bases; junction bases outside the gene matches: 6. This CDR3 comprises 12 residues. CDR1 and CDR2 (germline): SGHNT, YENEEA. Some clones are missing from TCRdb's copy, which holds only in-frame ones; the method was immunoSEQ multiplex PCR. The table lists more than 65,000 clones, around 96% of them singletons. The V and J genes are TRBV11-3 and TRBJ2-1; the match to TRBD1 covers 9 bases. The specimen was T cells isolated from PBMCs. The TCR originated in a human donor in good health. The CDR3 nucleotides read TGTGCCAGCAGCTTTCCGGGACAGGGTCTGTTCTTC. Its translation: CASSFPGQGLFF.